This T cell receptor (beta chain) was identified during a study of Graves' ophthalmopathy and Graves' hyperthyroidism (dated by TCRdb to 2017 to 2018). Regarding the research as a whole: Peripheral blood was collected at initial diagnosis, before any treatment. TCR beta repertoire signatures were used to distinguish Graves' ophthalmopathy from Graves' hyperthyroidism and to predict progression to ophthalmopathy. In total, approximately 130 blood samples were TCR-sequenced: some 40 ophthalmopathy, roughly 77 hyperthyroidism and roughly 17 hyperthyroidism-to-ophthalmopathy patients. To explore V-J signatures that distinguish ophthalmopathy from hyperthyroidism, a discovery set of about 99 patients was enrolled, made up of some 41 with ophthalmopathy and some 60 with stable hyperthyroidism. An independent validation cohort was composed of approximately 18 hyperthyroidism patients and more than 15 patients who later progressed from hyperthyroidism to ophthalmopathy. T-cell repertoires of thyroid tissue and blood were compared in about 6 hyperthyroidism patients. Following sampling, methimazole starting at 30 mg daily was administered to hyperthyroidism patients, and high-dose intravenous methylprednisolone was administered to ophthalmopathy patients. The 75 to 100 discovery patients were divided at random into training and test sets in a 7:3 ratio.

The full study reports these points: In validation, the model predicted ophthalmopathy progression with about 71% sensitivity and approximately 72% specificity; 12 predicted patients were CT-confirmed with GO in a median of approximately 6.5 months. No statistical method was used to set the sample size in advance, and the investigators knew which group each participant was assigned to. In cross-validation, the 13-signature model distinguished ophthalmopathy from stable hyperthyroidism with just over 85% sensitivity and roughly 84% specificity, while in the test set the corresponding values were around 79% and 71%. Most of the expanded thyroid clonotypes with a frequency above 0.001 were also detected in blood, and it was suggested that the thyroid immune response may be reflected by blood repertoires.

For repertoire sequencing, the TCR beta CDR3 regions were amplified from RNA transcripts. A first-round RT-PCR used HTBI primers with the Qiagen OneStep RT-PCR kit, followed by a second-round multiplex PCR, size selection and purification. The libraries underwent paired-end sequencing with 100 bp reads on an Illumina HiSeq2000. Concerning the study's data processing: Reads were processed with SOAPnuke, discarding reads with adapters, uncalled bases, mean Phred below 15, or no exact constant-primer or identifier match. High-quality paired reads were merged with COPE v1.2.5. Each unique nucleotide sequence was treated as a clonotype, and MiTCR v1.1 was used to align the clonotypes to the IMGT TRB V, D and J references. Only V-J combinations with frequency above 0.0001 were analysed, covering around 99% of repertoires. For each V-J combination, a TCR clonal expansion and chaos score was defined as F50 clonal expansion divided by the chaos observed in the TCRdist matrix. Welch's t-statistics and random forest were used to reduce the features to around 13 V-J combinations, which were then used as input to a naive Bayes classifier. The Morisita-Horn index was used to measure how similar the thyroid and blood repertoires were. TCRdb's own reprocessing of the public reads used fastp at Q25 and MiXCR and kept productive beta chains. Rows merge per CDR3 protein into single entries with the most common DNA and genes. Here the V and J calls rest on TCRdb's processing, not on the authors' analysis. This sample gives a few hundred thousand distinct CDR3 sequences in total; approximately 15% of them show up just once. The ten biggest clones cover 5.5% to 7% of the sample.

This clonotype was counted at least ten times. Its antigen is not yet known. The record has no base qualities; no much larger clone is one base away. V loses 6 bases, J loses 6 bases, and the germline ends lie 11 bases apart. Reading from cysteine to phenylalanine, the CDR3 counts 11 amino acids. Of the read, only the CDR3 DNA is kept; its 33 bases are in frame from base 1. The germline V gene (reference sequence) yields DFQATT for CDR1 and SNEGSKA for CDR2. Stable hyperthyroidism was defined as no progression to ophthalmopathy within 18 months of follow-up. Hyperthyroidism patients were newly diagnosed, were aged 18 to 65 years, and had a disease duration under 2 months. Anyone with other autoimmune diseases, uncontrolled infections, pregnancy or lactation was excluded from the study. Diagnosis was based on clinical symptoms, serum thyroxine, TRAb, thyroid ultrasound and orbital computed tomography. Ficoll-Paque density gradient centrifugation was used to isolate PBMCs from about 9 ml of fresh peripheral blood. Total RNA was extracted using Trizol reagent, and RNA quality was checked on an Agilent 2100 Bioanalyzer.

The rearrangement joined TRBV20-1 to TRBJ1-1; the best D guess is TRBD1, with 6 bases matching. This clonotype was sampled from a woman aged 18-29 years with stable Graves' hyperthyroidism. Donor details come from another sample of the same person, matched by shared clones. Input material: peripheral blood. This receptor has the CDR3 CSAPGVSEAFF. The nucleotide sequence reads TGCAGTGCCCCAGGGGTTTCTGAAGCTTTCTTT.